The clone carrying this T cell receptor beta chain was seen repeatedly, ten times or more. TCRdb re-called the RACE reads with MiXCR, one entry per CDR3 protein. In the table there are tens of thousands of distinct CDR3 sequences, about 10% of which are singletons. This sample stems from a study of human T cells and chemical hapten exposure. Germline-derived CDR1 and CDR2 are ENHRY and SYGVKD. CDR3 length: 14 residues. The ends were cut back, 6 bases at V and 4 bases at J, with 14 bases in the middle. Time point: patch test 2, 6 weeks after DPC sensitization. Indicated treatment: therapeutic diphenylcyclopropenone sensitization with weekly scalp DPC.

This chain links TRBV10-3 with TRBJ2-3; a weak D match, TRBD1 (6 bases). The sequence came from a woman in her thirties with alopecia areata. Some clones in this sample may be carry-over from other donors' samples. The sample consisted of whole blood, taken in connection with sensitization to the hapten diphenylcyclopropenone (DPC). The CDR3 here is CAISAGDVSDTQYF. The CDR3 nucleotides read TGTGCCATCAGCGCAGGGGATGTCTCAGATACGCAGTATTTT.